Each of the 26 T cell receptor beta chains below was sequenced from the same sample in a study of T cells in women clearing cervical HPV infection. Clones were sequenced by immunoSEQ multiplex PCR, and TCRdb holds only the in-frame ones, with some missing. The sample totals 20,000 to 25,000 clones. The sample taken for sequencing was blood buffy coat. The receptors were sampled from a woman between 18 and 69 years old with a cervical HPV16 infection that either progressed to CIN3+ or cleared (not recorded which).

Turning to this clone: The read stops 3 residues short of the end of the CDR3; the missing end is completed from the germline J gene. The chain couples TRBV14 to TRBJ1-1; 8 bases map to TRBD1. Germline values: CDR1 SGHDN, CDR2 FVKESK. The CDR3 spans 17 residues. Germline trimming cut 4 bases from V and 1 base from J; bases unmatched to any gene: 11. CDR3 DNA, as far as it was read: TGTGCCAGCAGCCTTATGTCAGGGGGCTTACCGAACACTGAA. Translation: CASSLMSGGLPNTE. The CDR3 as a whole reads CASSLMSGGLPNTEAFF.

For this clone: The missing CDR3 end, 3 residues past where the read stops, is filled in from the germline J gene. The chain has TRBV7-3 and TRBJ2-1; 11 bases map to TRBD2. CDR1 and CDR2 (germline): SGHTA, FQGTGA. J lost 7 bases, V lost 4 bases, and 6 bases had no gene match. The length of the CDR3 is 15 residues. CDR3 protein: CASSYQGLAANEQFF. The sequenced part of the CDR3 DNA is TGTGCCAGCAGCTACCAGGGACTAGCGGCGAATGAG. Drawing the rest from reference TRBV7-3 and TRBJ2-1, the complete variable domain is GAGVSQTPSNKVTEKGKYVELRCDPISGHTALYWYRQSLGQGPEFLIYFQGTGAADDSGLPNDRFFAVRPEGSVSTLKIQRTERGDSAVYLCASSYQGLAANEQFFGPGTRLTVL.

Comment on this clone: Sequencing ends 3 residues short of the CDR3 end; the germline J gene provides the rest. The chain has TRBV10-1 and TRBJ1-2; 7 bases agree with TRBD1. CDR3 size: 13 residues. J lost 3 bases, V lost 6 bases, and 4 bases had no gene match. Looked up from germline, CDR1 is WNHNN and CDR2 is SYGVQD (reference sequence). The CDR3 here is CASSQGVDYGYTF. Incomplete CDR3 DNA: TGCGCCAGCAGCCAGGGGGTTGACTATGGC.

Points on this clone: Coverage ceases 3 residues before the CDR3 finishes, and the germline J gene fills in the end. The gene calls are TRBV5-4 and TRBJ2-7; TRBD2 might be the D (5 bases). The ends were cut back, 2 bases at V and 5 bases at J, with 14 bases in the middle. Germline V gene data show CDR1 as SGHNT and CDR2 as YYREEE (reference sequence). The CDR3 sequence is 14 residues long. The CDR3 is CASSFGRGIDEQYF. Incomplete CDR3 DNA: TGTGCCAGCAGCTTCGGACGGGGAATCGACGAG.

About this clone: The read gets to within 3 residues of the CDR3 end, and the germline J gene fills in the rest. This sequence joins TRBV30 and TRBJ2-1; D uncertain. The length of the CDR3 is 13 residues. V was clipped by 4 bases and J by 2 bases, with 9 bases between them. Germline CDR1 is GTSNPN and CDR2 is SVGIG (reference sequence). The CDR3 here is CAWKAGPYNEQFF. Partial CDR3 DNA: TGTGCCTGGAAGGCAGGCCCCTACAATGAG.

A note on this clone: Read coverage stops 3 residues before the CDR3 terminus; the germline J gene supplies the remainder. The chain couples TRBV3-1 (or the pseudogene TRBV3-2) to TRBJ2-1, with 7 bases identical to TRBD2. Germline V gene lookup returns CDR1 LGHDT and CDR2 YNNKEL (reference sequence). Trimming took 1 base from V and 7 from J; bases not matched to a gene: 10. This CDR3 is built from 16 residues. The covered CDR3 bases are TGTGCCAGCAGCCAAGGGGACGGGGGGTCACGTAATGAG. Translating gives CASSQGDGGSRNE. The CDR3 as a whole reads CASSQGDGGSRNEQFF.

About this clone: The CDR3 end falls 3 residues outside the read, so it is completed with the germline J gene. The rearrangement uses TRBV5-1 and TRBJ2-5, with D maybe TRBD1 (6 bases). The CDR3 runs 14 residues. Germline loops: CDR1 SGHRS, CDR2 YFSETQ. The V and J ends lost 5 bases and 0 bases respectively, with 11 bases between them. CDR3 loop: CASSFKGDQETQYF. CDR3 DNA (partial): TGCGCCAGCAGTTTCAAGGGGGACCAAGAGACC.

With respect to this clone: The sequence runs out 3 residues before the end of the CDR3; the remainder is reconstructed from the germline J gene. This chain joins TRBV20-1 and TRBJ2-3; 14 nucleotides align to TRBD2. The germline gives CDR1 DFQATT, CDR2 SNEGSKA (reference sequence). The V and J ends lost 0 bases and 5 bases, in that order; junction bases with no gene match: 16. This CDR3 has 20 residues. CDR3 DNA, as far as it was read: TGCAGTGCTAGAGATCTGAACCCTCCGACTAGCGGGGGGGCGATAGATACG. Residues: CSARDLNPPTSGGAIDT. The whole CDR3 reads CSARDLNPPTSGGAIDTQYF.

On this clone itself: The read ends 3 residues early relative to the CDR3; the germline J gene fills the gap. This sequence joins TRBV6-1 and TRBJ2-2; 7 bases align to TRBD2. Germline lookup yields CDR1 MNHNS and CDR2 SASEGT. The length of the CDR3 is 14 residues. Trimming removed 8 bases from V and 4 bases from J; junction bases left unmatched: 7. The sequenced part of the CDR3 DNA is TGTGCCAGCGGTGGCGGGGGTGGCACCGGGGAG. Protein sequence: CASGGGGGTGE. The CDR3 as a whole reads CASGGGGGTGELFF.

As regards this clone: The CDR3 end is not reached by the read, which stops 3 residues before it; the germline J gene fills it in. This chain uses TRBV2 with TRBJ2-7; TRBD1 matches at 11 bases. Germline CDR1 reads SNHLY; CDR2 reads FYNNEI. The junction had 4 bases not matched to a gene; V was cut back by 8 bases and J by 1 base. The CDR3 contains 14 residues. CDR3 region: CASARDRGSYEQYF. CDR3 DNA (partial): TGTGCCAGCGCCCGGGACAGGGGGTCCTACGAG.

A remark on this clone: Read coverage stops 3 residues before the CDR3 terminus; the germline J gene supplies the remainder. V is TRBV2 and J is TRBJ1-5, with a weak D call TRBD1 (5 bases). This CDR3 contains 14 residues. Germline V lookup: CDR1 SNHLY, CDR2 FYNNEI. Trimming shortened V by 7 bases and J by 7 bases, and 17 bases separated the two germline ends. CDR3 sequence reads: CASTLPGVTQPQHF. The covered CDR3 bases are TGTGCCAGCACCCTCCCGGGGGTGACCCAGCCC.

CDR3 sequence reads: CASSRQGGYQPQHF. The part of the CDR3 DNA that was read is TGTGCCAGTAGTCGACAGGGAGGTTATCAGCCC. The chain is built from TRBV19 and TRBJ1-5, with 7 bases identical to TRBD1. The CDR3 end falls 3 residues outside the read, so it is completed with the germline J gene. The germline CDR1 and CDR2 sequences are LNHDA and SQIVND (reference sequence). The CDR3 is made up of 14 amino acids. After removal of 5 bases from V and 5 bases from J, the junction contained 6 bases not matched to a gene. Filled out from reference TRBV19 and TRBJ1-5, the complete variable domain reads DGGITQSPKYLFRKEGQNVTLSCEQNLNHDAMYWYRQDPGQGLRLIYYSQIVNDFQKGDIAEGYSVSREKKESFPLTVTSAQKNPTAFYLCASSRQGGYQPQHFGDGTRLSIL.

As regards this clone: The read terminates 3 residues ahead of where the CDR3 ends, so the germline J gene completes it. The V gene is TRBV20-1, the J gene TRBJ2-3, with no clear D. V gave up 5 bases and J gave up 4 bases, with 13 bases separating them. CDR1 is DFQATT and CDR2 is SNEGSKA in the germline V gene (reference sequence). The CDR3 totals 13 residues. The CDR3 sequence: CSAVDRVADTQYF. The covered CDR3 bases are TGCAGTGCTGTTGACCGGGTTGCAGATACG.

Note on this clone: The read comes to an end 3 residues before the CDR3 does, leaving the germline J gene to fill in the end. This rearrangement joins TRBV20-1 to TRBJ2-1, with 12 bases lining up with TRBD2. Germline CDR1 reads DFQATT; CDR2 reads SNEGSKA (reference sequence). The V segment lost 5 bases and the J segment 5 bases; nucleotides outside the gene matches: 7. This CDR3 is built from 15 residues. CDR3 DNA, as far as it was read: TGCAGTGCTCAAGGACTAGCGGGAACAGACAATGAG. Residues: CSAQGLAGTDNE. The entire CDR3 is CSAQGLAGTDNEQFF.

Comment on this clone: The read falls 3 residues short of the CDR3 end, and the missing part is taken from the germline J gene. The V gene is TRBV2, the J gene TRBJ2-4, with 8 bases aligning to TRBD2. The ends lost 2 bases at V and 3 bases at J; junction bases unmatched: 12. The germline gives CDR1 SNHLY, CDR2 FYNNEI. CDR3 length: 18 amino acids. The covered CDR3 bases are TGTGCCAGCAGTGAATCAGCGGGGGCCCTAACAGGCAAAAACATT. It specifies CASSESAGALTGKNI. The full CDR3 sequence reads CASSESAGALTGKNIQYF.

As concerns this clone: With the read ending 3 residues before the CDR3 end, the germline J gene is used to fill in that end. V usage is TRBV11-2 and J usage is TRBJ2-3; D ambiguous. The ends were cut back, 1 base at V and 8 bases at J, with 4 bases in the middle. The germline gives CDR1 SGHAT, CDR2 FQNNGV. The CDR3 length is 11 residues. CDR3 amino acids: CASSLGATQYF. The sequenced CDR3 bases are TGTGCCAGCAGCTTAGGGGCTACG.

Note on this clone: The observed sequence ends 3 residues before the CDR3 terminus, with the missing tail filled in from the germline J gene. J is TRBJ2-7 and V is TRBV5-1; D gene uncertain. The germline V gene encodes CDR1 SGHRS and CDR2 YFSETQ. Trimming took off 4 bases at V and 3 bases at J, with 17 bases between the two ends. This CDR3 is 15 amino acids long. The chain's CDR3 is CASSASPQKFYEQYF. The DNA read from the CDR3 is TGCGCCAGCAGCGCCTCCCCCCAGAAGTTCTACGAG.

Notes on this clone: The missing CDR3 end, 3 residues past where the read stops, is filled in from the germline J gene. V is TRBV19 and J is TRBJ2-7; 9 nucleotides agree with TRBD1. Germline CDR1 is LNHDA and CDR2 is SQIVND (reference sequence). V was pared by 8 bases and J by 6 bases, with 8 bases of the junction left unmatched. The CDR3 length is 13 residues. CDR3 DNA (partial): TGTGCCAGTGCCGGGACAGGGAGTTTCGAG. This translates into CASAGTGSFE. The complete CDR3 sequence is CASAGTGSFEQYF.

A note on this clone: The read is 3 residues too short to cover the CDR3 end, so that end is filled in from the germline J gene. V gene TRBV5-1 combines with J gene TRBJ2-3, with D uncertain. The germline V and J ends were trimmed by 3 bases and 0 bases, with 5 bases remaining between them. The V gene's germline CDR1 is SGHRS and CDR2 YFSETQ. CDR3 length equals 13 residues. CDR3 protein: CASSSASTDTQYF. The DNA read from the CDR3 is TGCGCCAGCAGCTCAGCGAGCACAGATACG.

Note on this clone: With the read ending 3 residues before the CDR3 end, the germline J gene is used to fill in that end. This sequence joins TRBV5-1 and TRBJ2-3; D gene uncertain. V lost 4 bases and J lost 4, with 7 bases in between. The germline V gene has CDR1 SGHRS and CDR2 YFSETQ. The CDR3 is 12 amino acids. The covered CDR3 bases are TGCGCCAGCAGCCCCTACTCAGATACG. The encoded protein is CASSPYSDT. The full CDR3 is CASSPYSDTQYF.

To note about this clone: The CDR3 extends 3 residues past the end of the read, so its final part is completed from the germline J gene. The chain has TRBV4-1 and TRBJ2-1, with 13 positions matching TRBD2. The V gene end was trimmed by 3 bases and the J gene end by 9 bases; junction bases not matched to a gene: 11. Germline V lookup: CDR1 MGHRA, CDR2 YSYEKL. This CDR3 spans 17 amino acids. The covered CDR3 bases are TGCGCCAGCAGCCACGCCGGGACTAGCGGGGCGGGGAGTGAG. Encoded protein: CASSHAGTSGAGSE. The entire CDR3 protein is CASSHAGTSGAGSEQFF.

As for this clone: The read falls 3 residues short of the CDR3 end, and the missing part is taken from the germline J gene. The V call is TRBV7-9, the J call TRBJ2-3; maybe TRBD2 (6 bases). The V gene lost 11 bases and the J gene lost 4 bases, with 10 bases spanning the gap. CDR3 size: 11 residues. From germline, CDR1 is SEHNR and CDR2 FQNEAQ (reference sequence). The CDR3 is CAWRVPDTQYF. CDR3 bases read: TGTGCCTGGAGGGTCCCAGATACG.

Turning to this clone: The DNA ends 3 residues before the CDR3 does, and the rest of the CDR3 is filled in from the germline J gene. The genes are TRBV20-1 and TRBJ2-7, with a weak D call TRBD1 (5 bases). The CDR3 consists of 15 residues. V lost 2 bases and J lost 2, with 16 bases in between. The germline V gene has CDR1 DFQATT and CDR2 SNEGSKA (reference sequence). The CDR3: CSARFETEAAYEQYF. The CDR3 DNA, read in part, is TGCAGTGCTAGATTCGAGACAGAGGCAGCCTACGAG.

Details on this clone: The CDR3 goes on 3 residues after the read ends, and that part is filled in from the germline J gene. The rearrangement uses TRBV5-4 and TRBJ2-5, with D possibly matching TRBD1 (5 bases). V was trimmed by 3 bases and J by 4 bases, leaving 10 bases between them. The CDR3 is made up of 13 amino acids. The germline V gene encodes CDR1 SGHNT and CDR2 YYREEE (reference sequence). The CDR3 sequence is CASSSVGPETQYF. CDR3 bases read: TGTGCCAGCAGCTCCGTGGGGCCAGAGACC.

In regard to this clone: The CDR3 goes on 3 residues after the read ends, and that part is filled in from the germline J gene. This chain links TRBV7-6 with TRBJ2-3, with TRBD1 as a possible D gene (5 bases). Trimming shortened V by 1 base and J by 6 bases, and 14 bases separated the two germline ends. This CDR3 is built from 15 residues. Germline values: CDR1 SGHVS, CDR2 FNYEAQ. CDR3 sequence reads: CASSLEGKSHDTQYF. CDR3 DNA, as far as it was read: TGTGCCAGCAGCTTAGAGGGGAAAAGTCACGATACG.

Notes on this clone: Read coverage stops 3 residues before the CDR3 terminus; the germline J gene supplies the remainder. This chain links TRBV30 with TRBJ1-1; 7 bases fit TRBD1. The CDR3 runs 15 residues. J gave up 1 base and V 2 bases, and 7 bases lay outside the gene matches. Germline CDR1 and CDR2: GTSNPN and SVGIG (reference sequence). This CDR3 reads CAWSSATGPNTEAFF. The sequenced CDR3 bases are TGTGCCTGGAGTTCCGCGACAGGGCCGAACACTGAA.